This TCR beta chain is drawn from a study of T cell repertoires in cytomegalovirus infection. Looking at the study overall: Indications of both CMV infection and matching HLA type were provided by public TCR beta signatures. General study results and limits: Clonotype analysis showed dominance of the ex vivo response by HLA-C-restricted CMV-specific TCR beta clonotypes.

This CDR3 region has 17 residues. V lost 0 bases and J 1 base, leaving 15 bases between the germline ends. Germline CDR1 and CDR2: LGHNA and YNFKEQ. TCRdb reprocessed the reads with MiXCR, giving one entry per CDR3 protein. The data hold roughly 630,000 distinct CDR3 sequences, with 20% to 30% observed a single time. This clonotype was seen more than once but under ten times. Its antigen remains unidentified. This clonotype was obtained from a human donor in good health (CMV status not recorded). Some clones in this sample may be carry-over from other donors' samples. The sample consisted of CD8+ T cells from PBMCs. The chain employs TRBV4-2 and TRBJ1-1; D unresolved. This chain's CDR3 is CASSQDQKGAGNTEAFF. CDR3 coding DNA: TGTGCCAGCAGCCAAGATCAAAAGGGCGCCGGGAACACTGAAGCTTTCTTT.